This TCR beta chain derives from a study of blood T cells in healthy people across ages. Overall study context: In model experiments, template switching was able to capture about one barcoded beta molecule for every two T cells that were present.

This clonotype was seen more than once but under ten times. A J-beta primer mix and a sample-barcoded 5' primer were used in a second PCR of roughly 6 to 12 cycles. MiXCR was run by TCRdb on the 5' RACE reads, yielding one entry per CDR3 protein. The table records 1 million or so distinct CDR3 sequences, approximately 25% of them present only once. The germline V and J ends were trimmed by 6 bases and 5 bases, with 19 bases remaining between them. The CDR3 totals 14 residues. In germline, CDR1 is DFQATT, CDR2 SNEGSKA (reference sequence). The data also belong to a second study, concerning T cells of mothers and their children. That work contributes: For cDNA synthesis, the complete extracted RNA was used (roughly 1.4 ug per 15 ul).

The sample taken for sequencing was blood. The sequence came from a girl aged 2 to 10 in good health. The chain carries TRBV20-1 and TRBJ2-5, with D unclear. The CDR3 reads CSALGPDGQETQYF. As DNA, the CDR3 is TGCAGTGCCCTCGGACCAGATGGCCAGGAGACCCAGTACTTC.